One sample yielded the 13 T cell receptor beta chains listed below, sequenced in a study of cytomegalovirus exposure and HLA in healthy donors. PCR amplification relied on 60 Vbeta primers (plus 13 Jbeta primers). TCRdb's table, derived via immunoSEQ multiplex PCR, lists solely in-frame clones and lacks some. The sample totals approximately 140,000 clones. The specimen was PBMCs. The receptors shown here come from a woman between 18 and 29 years old in good health and CMV-seronegative.

The chain recombines TRBV7-3 with TRBJ2-6; D is unresolved. The CDR3 sequence is 14 residues long. V was trimmed by 4 bases and J by 0 bases, leaving 4 bases between them. CDR1 is SGHTA and CDR2 is FQGTGA in the germline V gene. CDR3 sequence: CASSYGSGANVLTF. CDR3 DNA sequence: TGTGCCAGCAGCTACGGCTCTGGGGCCAACGTCCTGACTTTC.

The chain couples TRBV19 to TRBJ2-2, with 10 nucleotides matching TRBD2. Germline CDR1 and CDR2: LNHDA and SQIVND (reference sequence). V was clipped by 7 bases and J by 4 bases; unmatched bases: 6. The CDR3 length is 15 residues. The CDR3 here is CASKTSGILTGELFF. CDR3 sequence (DNA): TGTGCCAGTAAAACTAGCGGGATACTCACCGGGGAGCTGTTTTTT.

The V gene is TRBV6-1, the J gene TRBJ2-1, with a weak D call TRBD1 (5 bases). The CDR3 loop spans 14 amino acids. The germline V gene encodes CDR1 MNHNS and CDR2 SASEGT. Trimming removed 8 bases at V and 9 bases at J, with 20 bases between. The CDR3 DNA reads as TGTGCCAGCGATGTCGGCAGGGTGGGTTCTGAGCAGTTCTTC. Its protein is CASDVGRVGSEQFF.

This sequence joins TRBV7-3 and TRBJ2-3; TRBD1 agrees at 7 bases. The CDR3 is 14 amino acids. Germline V gives CDR1 SGHTA, CDR2 FQGTGA. Trimming removed 5 bases from V and 0 bases from J; junction bases left unmatched: 2. The CDR3 nucleotides read TGTGCCAGCAGCCCGGGACAGAGCACAGATACGCAGTATTTT. As protein: CASSPGQSTDTQYF.

The V gene is TRBV18, the J gene TRBJ2-1; D gene unclear. The CDR3 runs to 14 residues. Germline V gives CDR1 KGHSH, CDR2 LQKENI. Trimming pared 3 bases from V and 0 bases from J, leaving 6 bases between. CDR3 sequence: CASSPVSSYNEQFF. The CDR3, as DNA: TGTGCCAGCTCACCGGTGAGCTCCTACAATGAGCAGTTCTTC.

This chain connects TRBV13 to TRBJ2-2; 9 bases align to TRBD2. Looked up from germline, CDR1 is PRHDT and CDR2 is FYEKMQ (reference sequence). V shed 5 bases and J 6 bases; nucleotides not matched to a gene: 10. The CDR3 has 16 residues. The DNA of the CDR3 is TGTGCCAGCAGCACCCGAGGCGGGAGGGCCCCCGGGGAGCTGTTTTTT. As protein: CASSTRGGRAPGELFF.

The genes are TRBV2 and TRBJ1-2, with no clear D. V gave up 6 bases and J gave up 8 bases, with 19 bases separating them. Germline CDR1 SNHLY, CDR2 FYNNEI. The CDR3 totals 14 residues. CDR3 coding DNA: TGTGCCAGCAGCCCCGGCCCACTAGCGGGGGGCTACACCTTC. Its protein product is CASSPGPLAGGYTF. Drawing the rest from reference TRBV2 and TRBJ1-2, the complete variable domain is EPEVTQTPSHQVTQMGQEVILRCVPISNHLYFYWYRQILGQKVEFLVSFYNNEISEKSEIFDDQFSVERPDGSNFTLKIRSTKLEDSAMYFCASSPGPLAGGYTFGSGTRLTVV.

The chain joins TRBV5-1 to TRBJ1-3; a weak D match, TRBD1 (6 bases). Germline V gives CDR1 SGHRS, CDR2 YFSETQ. The CDR3 is 14 amino acids. Trimming shortened V by 0 bases and J by 8 bases, and 12 bases separated the two germline ends. In DNA form, the CDR3 reads TGCGCCAGCAGCTTGGATTGGGGGCCGGACACCATATATTTT. Protein sequence: CASSLDWGPDTIYF.

This chain links TRBV30 with TRBJ2-1, with D uncertain. The CDR3 contains 10 residues. CDR1 is GTSNPN and CDR2 is SVGIG in the germline V gene (reference sequence). Between the trimmed V and J ends, which lost 1 base and 12 bases, there was a span of 7 bases. The CDR3 region has the DNA TGTGCCTGGAGTGGGTCTATGCAGTTCTTC. Translation: CAWSGSMQFF.

The chain uses TRBV19 and TRBJ1-1; D is unclear. V was trimmed by 8 bases and J by 1 base, leaving 11 bases between them. There are 13 residues in the CDR3. In germline, CDR1 is LNHDA, CDR2 SQIVND (reference sequence). The CDR3 DNA sequence: TGTGCCAGTCGGGAGACACAGAACACTGAAGCTTTCTTT. Its translation is CASRETQNTEAFF.

The CDR3 DNA reads TGTGCCAGCAGTTACTCGGTACAGGCCACCTACGAGCAGTACTTC. Translating gives CASSYSVQATYEQYF. This chain links TRBV6-6 with TRBJ2-7; possibly TRBD1 for D (5 bases). Trimming left V 0 bases short and J 2 bases short, with 11 bases between. This CDR3 comprises 15 residues. Germline V gene data show CDR1 as MNHNY and CDR2 as SVGAGI (reference sequence).

The CDR3 DNA follows: TGTGCCAGCACCCGACGAACAGGGGCTAATTTATCTGGGGCCAACGTCCTGACTTTC. It codes for CASTRRTGANLSGANVLTF. The rearrangement uses TRBV4-2 and TRBJ2-6; 7 bases match TRBD1. J was trimmed by 1 base and V by 7 bases; bases with no gene match: 16. The germline CDR1 and CDR2 sequences are LGHNA and YNFKEQ. The CDR3 sequence is 19 residues long.

The chain has TRBV7-8 and TRBJ2-5, with D unresolved. Germline CDR1 is SGHVS and CDR2 is FQNEAQ. V was trimmed by 3 bases and J by 5 bases, leaving 7 bases between them. CDR3 length equals 12 residues. The chain's CDR3 is CASSFVEETQYF. The CDR3 region has the DNA TGTGCCAGCAGCTTCGTGGAGGAGACCCAGTACTTC.